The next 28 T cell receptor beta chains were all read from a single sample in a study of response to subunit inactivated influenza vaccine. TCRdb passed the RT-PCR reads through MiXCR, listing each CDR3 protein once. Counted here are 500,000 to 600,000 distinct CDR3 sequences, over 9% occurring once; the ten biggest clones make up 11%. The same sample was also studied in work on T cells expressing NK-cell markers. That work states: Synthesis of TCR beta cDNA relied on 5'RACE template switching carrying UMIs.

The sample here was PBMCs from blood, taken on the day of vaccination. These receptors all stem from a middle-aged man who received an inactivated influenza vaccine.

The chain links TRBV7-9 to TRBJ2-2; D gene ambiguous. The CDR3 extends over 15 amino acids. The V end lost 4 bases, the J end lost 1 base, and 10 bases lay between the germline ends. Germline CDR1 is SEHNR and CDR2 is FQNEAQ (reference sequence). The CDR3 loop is CASSSGGWNTGELFF. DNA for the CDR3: TGTGCCAGCAGCTCCGGCGGATGGAACACCGGGGAGCTGTTTTTT.

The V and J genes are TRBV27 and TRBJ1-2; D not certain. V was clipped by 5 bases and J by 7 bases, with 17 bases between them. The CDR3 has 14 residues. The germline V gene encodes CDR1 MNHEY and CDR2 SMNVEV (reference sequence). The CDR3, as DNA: TGTGCCAGCAGTCCCATAAGTGCGGTCTCTGGCTACACCTTC. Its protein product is CASSPISAVSGYTF.

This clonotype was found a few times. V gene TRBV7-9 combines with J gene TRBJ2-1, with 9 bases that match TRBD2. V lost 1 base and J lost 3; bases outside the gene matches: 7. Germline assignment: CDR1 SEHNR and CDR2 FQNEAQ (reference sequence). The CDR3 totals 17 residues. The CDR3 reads CASSLGGASGVYNEQFF. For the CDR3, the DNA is TGTGCCAGCAGCTTAGGGGGGGCTAGCGGGGTCTACAATGAGCAGTTCTTC.

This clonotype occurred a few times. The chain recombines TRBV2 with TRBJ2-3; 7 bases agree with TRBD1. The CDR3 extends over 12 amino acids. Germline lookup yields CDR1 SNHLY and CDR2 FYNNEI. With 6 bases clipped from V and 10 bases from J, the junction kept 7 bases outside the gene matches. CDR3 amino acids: CASSGDSLSQYF. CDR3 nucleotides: TGTGCCAGCAGCGGGGACAGCTTGTCGCAGTATTTT.

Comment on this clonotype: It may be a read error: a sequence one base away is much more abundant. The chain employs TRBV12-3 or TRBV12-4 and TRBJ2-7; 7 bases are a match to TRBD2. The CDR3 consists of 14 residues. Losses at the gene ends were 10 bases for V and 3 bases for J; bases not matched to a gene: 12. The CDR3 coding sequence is TGTGCCACCAAAATTAGGCAGCGGGGCTACGAGCAGTACTTC. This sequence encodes CATKIRQRGYEQYF.

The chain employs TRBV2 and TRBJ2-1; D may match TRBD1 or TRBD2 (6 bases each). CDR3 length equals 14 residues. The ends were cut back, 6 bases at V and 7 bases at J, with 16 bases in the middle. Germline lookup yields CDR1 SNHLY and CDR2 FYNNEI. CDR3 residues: CASRVGGQGNEQFF. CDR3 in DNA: TGTGCCAGCAGGGTCGGGGGCCAGGGGAATGAGCAGTTCTTC.

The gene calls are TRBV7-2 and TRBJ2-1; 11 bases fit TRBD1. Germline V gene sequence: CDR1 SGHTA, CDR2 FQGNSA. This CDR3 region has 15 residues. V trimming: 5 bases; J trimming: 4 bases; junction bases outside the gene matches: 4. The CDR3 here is CASSEDRGLYNEQFF. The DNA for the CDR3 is TGTGCCAGCAGCGAGGACAGGGGGCTTTACAATGAGCAGTTCTTC.

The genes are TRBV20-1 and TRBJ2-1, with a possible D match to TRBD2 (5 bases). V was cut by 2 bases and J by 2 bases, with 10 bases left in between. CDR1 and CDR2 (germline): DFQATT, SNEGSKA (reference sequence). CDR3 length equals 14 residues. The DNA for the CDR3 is TGCAGTGCTAGATCAACTAGAACCTACAATGAGCAGTTCTTC. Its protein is CSARSTRTYNEQFF.

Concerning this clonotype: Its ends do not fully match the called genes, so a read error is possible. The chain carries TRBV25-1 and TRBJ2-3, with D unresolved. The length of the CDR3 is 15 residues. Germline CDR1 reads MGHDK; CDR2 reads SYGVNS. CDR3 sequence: CASSDRPAATETQYF. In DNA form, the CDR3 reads TGTGCCAGCAGTGATCGCCCCGCGGCCACAGAAACGCAGTATTTT.

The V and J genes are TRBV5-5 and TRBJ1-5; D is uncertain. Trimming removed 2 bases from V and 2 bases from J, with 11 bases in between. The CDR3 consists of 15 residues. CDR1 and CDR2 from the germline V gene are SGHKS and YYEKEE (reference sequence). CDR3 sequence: CASSFTGNGNQPQHF. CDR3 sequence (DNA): TGTGCCAGCAGCTTTACGGGGAATGGCAATCAGCCCCAGCATTTT.

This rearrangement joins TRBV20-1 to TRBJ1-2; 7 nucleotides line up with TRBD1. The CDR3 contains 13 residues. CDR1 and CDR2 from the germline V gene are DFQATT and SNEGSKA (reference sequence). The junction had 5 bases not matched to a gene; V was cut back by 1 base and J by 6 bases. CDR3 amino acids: CSARVPDRNGYTF. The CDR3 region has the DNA TGCAGTGCTAGAGTCCCGGACAGGAATGGCTACACCTTC.

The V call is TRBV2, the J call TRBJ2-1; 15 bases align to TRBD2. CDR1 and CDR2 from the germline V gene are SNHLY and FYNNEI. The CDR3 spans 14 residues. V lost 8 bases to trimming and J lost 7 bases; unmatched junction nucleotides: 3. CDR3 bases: TGTGCCAGCGGCGGGACTAGCGGGGGGAATGAGCAGTTCTTC. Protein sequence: CASGGTSGGNEQFF.

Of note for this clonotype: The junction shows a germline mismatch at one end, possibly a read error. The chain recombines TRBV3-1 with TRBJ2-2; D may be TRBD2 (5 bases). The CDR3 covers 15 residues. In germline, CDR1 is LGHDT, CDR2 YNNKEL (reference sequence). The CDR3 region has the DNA TGTGCCAGCAGCCAAGATCCTATCAACACCGGGGAGCTGCTTTTT. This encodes CASSQDPINTGELLF.

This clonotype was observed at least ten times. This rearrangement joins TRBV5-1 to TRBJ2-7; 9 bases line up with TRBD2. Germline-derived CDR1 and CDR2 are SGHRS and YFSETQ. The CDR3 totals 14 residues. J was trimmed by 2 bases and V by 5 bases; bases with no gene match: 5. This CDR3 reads CASSSAGGTYEQYF. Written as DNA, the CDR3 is TGCGCCAGCAGTTCAGCGGGAGGTACCTACGAGCAGTACTTC.

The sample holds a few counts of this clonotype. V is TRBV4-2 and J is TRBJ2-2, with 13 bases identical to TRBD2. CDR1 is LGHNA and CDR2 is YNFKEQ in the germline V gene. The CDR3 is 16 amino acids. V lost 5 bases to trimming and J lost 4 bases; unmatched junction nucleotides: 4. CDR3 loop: CASSERLAGGTGELFF. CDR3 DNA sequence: TGTGCCAGCAGCGAACGACTAGCGGGAGGCACCGGGGAGCTGTTTTTT.

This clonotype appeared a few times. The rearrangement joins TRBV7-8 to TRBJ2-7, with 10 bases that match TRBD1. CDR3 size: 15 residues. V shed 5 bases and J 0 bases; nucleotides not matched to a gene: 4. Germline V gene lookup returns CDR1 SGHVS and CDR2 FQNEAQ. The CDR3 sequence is CASSPGTGASYEQYF. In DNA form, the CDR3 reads TGTGCCAGCAGCCCTGGGACAGGGGCCTCCTACGAGCAGTACTTC.

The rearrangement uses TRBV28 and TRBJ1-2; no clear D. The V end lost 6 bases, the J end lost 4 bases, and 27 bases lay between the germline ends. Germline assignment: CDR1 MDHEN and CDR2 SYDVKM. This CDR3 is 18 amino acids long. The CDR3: CASSVTSVGSSRFYGYTF. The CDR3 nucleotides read TGTGCCAGCAGCGTTACCTCAGTGGGTTCCAGCCGCTTCTATGGCTACACCTTC.

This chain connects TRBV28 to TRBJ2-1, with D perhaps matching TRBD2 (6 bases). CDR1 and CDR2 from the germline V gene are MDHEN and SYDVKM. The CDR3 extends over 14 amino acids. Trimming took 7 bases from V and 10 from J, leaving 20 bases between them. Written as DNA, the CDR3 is TGTGCCAGCACCCCGCACCGGGACTTCGGCGAGCAGTTCTTC. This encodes CASTPHRDFGEQFF.

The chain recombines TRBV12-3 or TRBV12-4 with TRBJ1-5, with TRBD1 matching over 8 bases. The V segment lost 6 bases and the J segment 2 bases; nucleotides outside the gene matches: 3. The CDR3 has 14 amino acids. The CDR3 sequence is CASRLTGGNQPQHF. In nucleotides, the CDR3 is TGTGCCAGCAGGCTGACAGGGGGCAATCAGCCCCAGCATTTT.

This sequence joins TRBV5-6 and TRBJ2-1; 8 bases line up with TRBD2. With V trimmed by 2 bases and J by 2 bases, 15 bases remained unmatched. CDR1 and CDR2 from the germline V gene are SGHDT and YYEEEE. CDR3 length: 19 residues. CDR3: CASSFGGAGAVGAYNEQFF. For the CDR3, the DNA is TGTGCCAGCAGCTTCGGGGGGGCGGGGGCCGTGGGAGCCTACAATGAGCAGTTCTTC.

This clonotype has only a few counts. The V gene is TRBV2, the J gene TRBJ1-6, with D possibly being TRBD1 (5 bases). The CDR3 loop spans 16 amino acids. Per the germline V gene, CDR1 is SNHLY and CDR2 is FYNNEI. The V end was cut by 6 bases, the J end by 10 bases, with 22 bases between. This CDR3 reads CASSQQVQGMGSPLHF. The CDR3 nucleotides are TGTGCCAGCAGCCAACAAGTTCAGGGCATGGGATCACCCCTCCACTTT.

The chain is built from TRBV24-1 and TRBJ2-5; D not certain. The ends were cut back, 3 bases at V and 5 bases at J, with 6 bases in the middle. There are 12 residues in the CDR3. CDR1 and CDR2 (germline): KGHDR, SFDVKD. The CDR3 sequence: CATSDSEETQYF. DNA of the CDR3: TGTGCCACCAGTGATAGCGAGGAGACCCAGTACTTC.

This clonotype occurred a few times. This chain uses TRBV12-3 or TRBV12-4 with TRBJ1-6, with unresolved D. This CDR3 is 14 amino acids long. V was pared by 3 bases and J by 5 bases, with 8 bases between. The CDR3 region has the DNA TGTGCCAGCAGTTTTAGTCAGAATAATTCACCCCTCCACTTT. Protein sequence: CASSFSQNNSPLHF.

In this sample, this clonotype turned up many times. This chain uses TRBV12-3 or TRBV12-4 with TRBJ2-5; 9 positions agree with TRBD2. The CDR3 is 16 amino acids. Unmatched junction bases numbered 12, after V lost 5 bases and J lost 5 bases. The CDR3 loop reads CASSHLLAGSRETQYF. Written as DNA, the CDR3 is TGTGCCAGCAGTCACTTACTAGCGGGTTCCCGGGAGACCCAGTACTTC.

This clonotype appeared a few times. The CDR3 bases are TGTGCCGTCCGGACAGGGCGGCTAGCGGGGGCCTTCAACCACGAGCAGTACTTC. Protein: CAVRTGRLAGAFNHEQYF. The chain recombines TRBV6-2 or TRBV6-3 with TRBJ2-7, with 10 bases lining up with TRBD2. This CDR3 contains 18 residues. V dropped 11 bases and J dropped 5; count of bases not matched to a gene: 24. CDR1 and CDR2 from the germline V gene are MNHEY and SVGEGT.

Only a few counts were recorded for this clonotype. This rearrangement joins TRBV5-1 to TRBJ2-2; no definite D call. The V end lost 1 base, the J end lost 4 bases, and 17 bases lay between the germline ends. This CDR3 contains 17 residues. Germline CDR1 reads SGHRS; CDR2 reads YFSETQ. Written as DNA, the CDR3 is TGCGCCAGCAGCTTGATTTCTGGAGTCCCCACCACCGGGGAGCTGTTTTTT. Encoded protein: CASSLISGVPTTGELFF.

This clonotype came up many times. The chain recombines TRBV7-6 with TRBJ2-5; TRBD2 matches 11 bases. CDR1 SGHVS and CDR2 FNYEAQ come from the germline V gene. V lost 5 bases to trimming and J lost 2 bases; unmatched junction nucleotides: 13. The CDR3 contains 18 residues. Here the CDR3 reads CASSPWVGTSGLQETQYF. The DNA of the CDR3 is TGTGCCAGCAGCCCCTGGGTTGGGACTAGCGGATTACAAGAGACCCAGTACTTC.

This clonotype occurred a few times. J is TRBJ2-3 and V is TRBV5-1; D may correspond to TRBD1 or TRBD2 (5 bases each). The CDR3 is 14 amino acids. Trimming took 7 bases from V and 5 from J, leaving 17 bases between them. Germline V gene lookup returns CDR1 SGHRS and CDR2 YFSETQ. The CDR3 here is CASGVGPQVDTQYF. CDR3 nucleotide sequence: TGCGCCAGCGGTGTGGGACCGCAAGTAGATACGCAGTATTTT.